One and the same sample provided the 26 T cell receptor beta chains below, sequenced in a study of T cell responses to AZD1222 COVID-19 vaccine. The table came from immunoSEQ multiplex PCR; TCRdb's copy has only in-frame clones and leaves some out. The sample carries some 90,000 clones, 75% to 90% recorded once. This sample comprised peripheral blood, obtained on day 0 of AZD1222 vaccination. The receptors shown here come from an adult in good health.

J is TRBJ1-4 and V is TRBV7-6; 10 bases map to TRBD1. The CDR3 extends over 16 amino acids. From germline, CDR1 is SGHVS and CDR2 FNYEAQ. Trimming at V came to 0 bases and at J to 9 bases, leaving 7 bases not matched to a gene. Here the CDR3 DNA reads TGTGCCAGCAGCTTAGCTACGGGACAGGGGCCGCAAAAACTGTTTTTT. Its protein is CASSLATGQGPQKLFF. Together with reference TRBV7-6 and TRBJ1-4, the CDR3 gives the full variable domain: GAGVSQSPRYKVTKRGQDVALRCDPISGHVSLYWYRQALGQGPEFLTYFNYEAQQDKSGLPNDRFSAERPEGSISTLTIQRTEQRDSAMYRCASSLATGQGPQKLFFGSGTQLSVL.

The J gene is TRBJ2-5, the V gene TRBV5-4; D might be TRBD2 (5 bases). Trimming took 7 bases from V and 1 from J, leaving 8 bases between them. CDR1 and CDR2 (germline): SGHNT, YYREEE (reference sequence). This CDR3 is built from 12 residues. Here the CDR3 DNA reads TGTGCCAGCGCGGGTGTCCAAGAGACCCAGTACTTC. It encodes CASAGVQETQYF.

The rearrangement links TRBV28 to TRBJ1-2, with TRBD1 as a possible D gene (5 bases). V dropped 2 bases and J dropped 3 bases, with 13 bases sitting between them. Germline values: CDR1 MDHEN, CDR2 SYDVKM. This CDR3 contains 15 residues. CDR3 protein: CASSLGAAGDYGYTF. The CDR3 DNA sequence: TGTGCCAGCAGTTTAGGGGCTGCAGGTGACTATGGCTACACCTTC.

The J gene is TRBJ1-1, the V gene TRBV10-3; D ambiguous. Looked up from germline, CDR1 is ENHRY and CDR2 is SYGVKD. Trimming stripped 5 bases from V and 8 bases from J, with 12 bases between. The CDR3 spans 12 residues. The CDR3 protein is CAISTQDQEAFF. Written as DNA, the CDR3 is TGTGCCATCAGTACCCAGGATCAAGAAGCTTTCTTT.

This rearrangement joins TRBV5-1 to TRBJ2-7; D is uncertain. Between the trimmed V and J ends, which lost 1 base and 3 bases, there was a span of 23 bases. Germline-derived CDR1 and CDR2 are SGHRS and YFSETQ. The CDR3 is 18 residues long. CDR3 in DNA: TGCGCCAGCAGCTTGACAACAAGCCCCGAACAATCAAACTACGAGCAGTACTTC. It codes for CASSLTTSPEQSNYEQYF.

This clone has only a few counts. The chain links TRBV7-2 to TRBJ2-7, with D possibly TRBD1 on 6 matching bases. Per germline, CDR1 SGHTA and CDR2 FQGNSA. Trimming cost V 1 base and J 3 bases, with 10 bases left between them. There are 14 residues in the CDR3. The CDR3 nucleotides read TGTGCCAGCAGCTTAGTGGAAGGGGGCTACGAGCAGTACTTC. It is translated as CASSLVEGGYEQYF. The entire variable domain, with the rest obtained from reference TRBV7-2 and TRBJ2-7, is as follows: GAGVSQSPSNKVTEKGKDVELRCDPISGHTALYWYRQSLGQGLEFLIYFQGNSAPDKSGLPSDRFSAERTGGSVSTLTIQRTQQEDSAVYLCASSLVEGGYEQYFGPGTRLTVT.

This sequence joins TRBV3-1 (or the pseudogene TRBV3-2) and TRBJ2-5; weak D call: TRBD1 (6 bases). With 0 bases removed from V and 3 bases from J, the gap between germline ends came to 8 bases. This CDR3 region has 14 residues. Germline values: CDR1 LGHDT, CDR2 YNNKEL (reference sequence). Here the CDR3 reads CASSQETGKETQYF. Here the CDR3 DNA reads TGTGCCAGCAGCCAAGAAACAGGGAAAGAGACCCAGTACTTC.

The rearrangement uses TRBV7-2 and TRBJ2-7, with no clear D. Germline CDR1 reads SGHTA; CDR2 reads FQGNSA. Trimming removed 5 bases at V and 6 bases at J, with 8 bases between. The CDR3 consists of 11 residues. CDR3 residues: CASSHSGEQYF. CDR3 nucleotides: TGTGCCAGCAGCCACTCGGGCGAGCAGTACTTC.

This rearrangement joins TRBV27 to TRBJ2-7; D may be TRBD1 or TRBD2 (5 bases each). The CDR3 consists of 16 residues. CDR1 is MNHEY and CDR2 is SMNVEV in the germline V gene (reference sequence). Trimming took off 2 bases at V and 1 base at J, with 15 bases between the two ends. The CDR3 bases are TGTGCCAGCAGTTTAATCGGGGCAGGGTCTTCCTACGAGCAGTACTTC. Its protein is CASSLIGAGSSYEQYF.

This clone was counted between two and nine times. The V and J genes are TRBV2 and TRBJ1-6; TRBD1 might be the D (5 bases). Germline V gene lookup returns CDR1 SNHLY and CDR2 FYNNEI. Trimming left V 7 bases short and J 14 bases short, with 18 bases between. The CDR3 extends over 13 amino acids. The CDR3 bases are TGTGCCAGCAAGATCACACAGGCCGTCGCCCTCCACTTT. Its protein product is CASKITQAVALHF. Looking up the rest from reference TRBV2 and TRBJ1-6 gives the full variable domain: EPEVTQTPSHQVTQMGQEVILRCVPISNHLYFYWYRQILGQKVEFLVSFYNNEISEKSEIFDDQFSVERPDGSNFTLKIRSTKLEDSAMYFCASKITQAVALHFGNGTRLTVT.

The table lists this clone with a few counts. The genes are TRBV19 and TRBJ2-7; the D is unclear. Germline V gives CDR1 LNHDA, CDR2 SQIVND (reference sequence). V lost 0 bases, J lost 3 bases, and 15 bases lay in between. This CDR3 is 16 amino acids long. CDR3 sequence reads: CASSIDRRASFYEQYF. The CDR3 bases are TGTGCCAGTAGTATAGACAGAAGGGCCTCTTTCTACGAGCAGTACTTC.

Concerning this clone itself: Within the sample, other DNA sequences also encode this same CDR3. The V and J genes are TRBV11-2 and TRBJ2-1; tentatively, D is TRBD1 (6 bases). The ends were cut back, 1 base at V and 4 bases at J, with 11 bases in the middle. Germline assignment: CDR1 SGHAT and CDR2 FQNNGV. The CDR3 spans 15 residues. The CDR3 DNA follows: TGTGCCAGCAGCTTAGGTACAGGGATTTACAATGAGCAGTTCTTC. Its protein is CASSLGTGIYNEQFF.

The CDR3 DNA reads TGTGCCAGCAGCCTATACGGGACAGGGTATGGCTACACCTTC. Its translation: CASSLYGTGYGYTF. This chain links TRBV2 with TRBJ1-2; 9 positions match TRBD1. CDR3 size: 14 residues. The junction had 7 bases not matched to a gene; V was cut back by 6 bases and J by 5 bases. The germline gives CDR1 SNHLY, CDR2 FYNNEI.

Of note for this clone: The junction differs from germline at one of its ends, possibly a read error. The chain employs TRBV11-2 and TRBJ2-7, with TRBD2 matching over 9 bases. This CDR3 contains 14 residues. In germline, CDR1 is SGHAT, CDR2 FQNNGV. In DNA, the CDR3 is TGTGCCAGCAGCTCTATTAGCGGGAGTTACGGGCAGTACTTC. Protein product: CASSSISGSYGQYF.

V gene TRBV2 combines with J gene TRBJ1-3; D is ambiguous. This CDR3 is built from 15 residues. V lost 2 bases, J lost 2 bases, and 10 bases lay in between. Germline CDR1 SNHLY, CDR2 FYNNEI. The DNA of the CDR3 is TGTGCCAGCAGTGAACTGAGGGTTACTGGAAACACCATATATTTT. Protein: CASSELRVTGNTIYF. The full variable domain, with the rest looked up from reference TRBV2 and TRBJ1-3, is EPEVTQTPSHQVTQMGQEVILRCVPISNHLYFYWYRQILGQKVEFLVSFYNNEISEKSEIFDDQFSVERPDGSNFTLKIRSTKLEDSAMYFCASSELRVTGNTIYFGEGSWLTVV.

The V gene is TRBV5-1, the J gene TRBJ2-2, with no clear D. From germline, CDR1 is SGHRS and CDR2 YFSETQ. Trimming took 3 bases from V and 0 from J, leaving 15 bases between them. CDR3 size: 17 residues. CDR3 residues: CASSSHALTANTGELFF. The CDR3 DNA follows: TGCGCCAGCAGCTCCCACGCGCTAACAGCGAACACCGGGGAGCTGTTTTTT.

The chain recombines TRBV5-1 with TRBJ1-1; weak D call: TRBD1 (5 bases). The CDR3 runs to 13 residues. Per germline, CDR1 SGHRS and CDR2 YFSETQ. Trimming took off 5 bases at V and 3 bases at J, with 11 bases between the two ends. The CDR3 loop reads CASSSTTDTEAFF. Written as DNA, the CDR3 is TGCGCCAGCAGTTCCACGACAGACACTGAAGCTTTCTTT.

This rearrangement joins TRBV27 to TRBJ1-4; TRBD1 matches at 7 bases. The CDR3 has 14 residues. The V and J ends lost 3 bases and 5 bases, in that order; junction bases with no gene match: 3. The V gene's germline CDR1 is MNHEY and CDR2 SMNVEV (reference sequence). The CDR3 sequence is CASSFSRGNEKLFF. The CDR3 nucleotides read TGTGCCAGCAGTTTTAGCAGGGGGAATGAAAAACTGTTTTTT.

The chain links TRBV19 to TRBJ1-2, with D perhaps matching TRBD1 (5 bases). The germline V gene encodes CDR1 LNHDA and CDR2 SQIVND (reference sequence). Trimming stripped 7 bases from V and 3 bases from J, with 12 bases between. The CDR3 consists of 13 residues. The CDR3 sequence is CASTTPGYYGYTF. The CDR3 DNA is TGTGCCAGTACCACACCAGGGTACTATGGCTACACCTTC. The whole variable domain, remainder taken from reference TRBV19 and TRBJ1-2, is DGGITQSPKYLFRKEGQNVTLSCEQNLNHDAMYWYRQDPGQGLRLIYYSQIVNDFQKGDIAEGYSVSREKKESFPLTVTSAQKNPTAFYLCASTTPGYYGYTFGSGTRLTVV.

The chain employs TRBV5-1 and TRBJ2-3; 15 positions match TRBD2. The trim removed 7 bases at V and 5 bases at J, leaving 5 bases unmatched. This CDR3 comprises 15 residues. Germline lookup yields CDR1 SGHRS and CDR2 YFSETQ. CDR3: CASGTSGRNQDTQYF. CDR3 coding DNA: TGCGCCAGCGGGACTAGCGGGAGGAATCAAGATACGCAGTATTTT.

This clone has a single count. The chain has TRBV6-1 and TRBJ1-4, with D unclear. The CDR3 is 15 amino acids. The germline CDR1 and CDR2 sequences are MNHNS and SASEGT. Trimming shortened V by 2 bases and J by 8 bases, and 15 bases separated the two germline ends. The chain's CDR3 is CASSERLGYWEKLFF. The CDR3 region has the DNA TGTGCCAGCAGTGAACGGCTGGGCTATTGGGAAAAACTGTTTTTT.

This clone occurred once. V is TRBV28 and J is TRBJ1-2; D uncertain. V was clipped by 7 bases and J by 5 bases, with 14 bases between them. CDR3 length equals 13 residues. In germline, CDR1 is MDHEN, CDR2 SYDVKM. The CDR3 DNA is TGTGCCAGCATGGAGAAGGCTGAATATGGCTACACCTTC. Translated, it gives CASMEKAEYGYTF.

V usage is TRBV30 and J usage is TRBJ1-6; TRBD1 aligns across 8 bases. This CDR3 comprises 14 residues. The V gene end was trimmed by 3 bases and the J gene end by 10 bases; junction bases not matched to a gene: 8. The germline gives CDR1 GTSNPN, CDR2 SVGIG (reference sequence). The chain's CDR3 is CAWSPGQGNSPLHF. The CDR3 DNA reads as TGTGCCTGGAGCCCTGGACAGGGAAACTCACCCCTCCACTTT.

The chain has TRBV11-3 and TRBJ2-6; D might be TRBD1 (5 bases). The V end was cut by 0 bases, the J end by 0 bases, with 18 bases between. Germline lookup yields CDR1 SGHNT and CDR2 YENEEA. This CDR3 contains 20 residues. CDR3 residues: CASSLDLGRATLSGANVLTF. Written as DNA, the CDR3 is TGTGCCAGCAGCTTAGATTTGGGCAGGGCGACCCTCTCTGGGGCCAACGTCCTGACTTTC. Combining the CDR3 with reference TRBV11-3 and TRBJ2-6 gives the whole variable domain EAGVVQSPRYKIIEKKQPVAFWCNPISGHNTLYWYLQNLGQGPELLIRYENEEAVDDSQLPKDRFSAERLKGVDSTLKIQPAELGDSAVYLCASSLDLGRATLSGANVLTFGAGSRLTVL.

The chain is built from TRBV15 and TRBJ2-7, with TRBD1 matching over 10 bases. The CDR3 has 16 amino acids. Losses at the gene ends were 4 bases for V and 1 base for J; bases not matched to a gene: 7. Germline CDR1 LNHNV, CDR2 YYDKDF (reference sequence). DNA for the CDR3: TGTGCCACCAGCATAGGGACAGGGGTTGGGTCCTACGAGCAGTACTTC. It is translated as CATSIGTGVGSYEQYF.

The chain couples TRBV29-1 to TRBJ2-5; TRBD1 is a possible D gene (6 bases). Trimming took 7 bases from V and 5 from J, leaving 17 bases between them. Germline CDR1 SQVTM, CDR2 ANQGSEA. The CDR3 extends over 13 amino acids. As DNA, the CDR3 is TGCAGCGGGAACAGGGATTCCGGGGAGACCCAGTACTTC. Translating it yields CSGNRDSGETQYF.